The sequence of this T cell receptor (beta chain) was determined in a study of CD8 T cells in ankylosing spondylitis. Study-wide points: A motif in TCR beta, a set of under ten highly homologous variants, appeared characteristic of ankylosing spondylitis blood. In the blood and synovial fluid of reactive arthritis, some motif variants had been previously reported.

MiXCR was run by TCRdb on the 5' RACE reads, yielding one entry per CDR3 protein. The sample yields 150,000 or so distinct CDR3 sequences, 30% to 40% seen once. V was clipped by 6 bases and J by 9 bases, with 12 bases between them. CDR1 MNHEY and CDR2 SMNVEV come from the germline V gene (reference sequence). This CDR3 is built from 13 residues. A note on this clonotype: Its cognate antigen is unknown.

V usage is TRBV27 and J usage is TRBJ1-6; D ambiguous. The sequencing sample was made of synovial fluid, either unsorted or a sorted T cell fraction (not recorded which). The source of this sequence is a male donor with ankylosing spondylitis. In DNA, the CDR3 is TGTGCCAGCAGCTTCGGTTTCGGTTCACCCCTCCACTTT. It yields the protein CASSFGFGSPLHF.